What follows is one T cell receptor beta chain and its context. These data come from a study of shared clonotypes between healthy human individuals. As for the study in general: CD8 memory received one plate per donor, CD8 naive two, CD4 memory three and CD4 naive three.

Assay execution took place at the deep level. TCRdb keeps only in-frame clones here, not all; method: immunoSEQ multiplex PCR. The data show about 1 million clones, around 74% seen once. This CDR3 contains 15 residues. J gave up 7 bases and V 4 bases, and 10 bases lay outside the gene matches. CDR1 is SGHNT, CDR2 YYREEE, per germline (reference sequence). Specimen: memory CD4+ T cells sorted from blood. Subset here: CD45RA-negative fraction. The sequence was collected from a man aged 18 to 29 in good health. This chain uses TRBV5-4 with TRBJ1-2; TRBD1 aligns across 10 bases. The CDR3 region has the DNA TGTGCCAGCAGCCGCGAGGGGACAGGGGCCAGTGGCTACACCTTC. Translation: CASSREGTGASGYTF.